Presented here are 14 T cell receptor beta chains from one specimen sequenced in a study of blood T cell repertoires in COVID-19 (dated by TCRdb to 2018 to 2021). Receptors were amplified or captured by the immunoSEQ multiplex PCR assay. In its TCRdb copy, this immuneACCESS table keeps in-frame sequences only and misses some clones. Where compared with another copy, unresolved V genes explain less than half of these, and the others have no known cause. Present in this sample are 150,000 to 200,000 clones, around 83% of which were seen just once. The top ten constitute about 7% of the sample. Specimen: peripheral blood. The receptors shown here come from a woman older than 75 in a cohort sampled during active or convalescent COVID-19.

The chain couples TRBV11-2 to TRBJ1-2, with TRBD1 matching over 9 bases. The germline CDR1 and CDR2 sequences are SGHAT and FQNNGV. This CDR3 comprises 15 residues. V shed 3 bases, J shed 1 base, and the junction held 3 bases outside the gene matches. The CDR3 DNA follows: TGTGCCAGCAGCTTGACAGGGGGTCTTAACTATGGCTACACCTTC. Translating gives CASSLTGGLNYGYTF.

The chain combines TRBV7-2 with TRBJ2-7; tentatively, D is TRBD1 (6 bases). The length of the CDR3 is 13 residues. Germline V lookup: CDR1 SGHTA, CDR2 FQGNSA. Between the trimmed V and J ends, which lost 2 bases and 5 bases, there was a span of 10 bases. The CDR3 DNA reads TGTGCCAGCAGCTTACGGGCAGGGGACGAGCAGTACGTC. It is translated as CASSLRAGDEQYV.

The V call is TRBV6-6, the J call TRBJ2-7; the D gene is possibly TRBD1 (6 bases). This CDR3 is built from 14 residues. Germline assignment: CDR1 MNHNY and CDR2 SVGAGI (reference sequence). Trimming cost V 7 bases and J 6 bases, with 19 bases left between them. The CDR3 DNA follows: TGTGCCAGCACCCGAACCGGGACATATGGCGAGCAGTACGTC. It codes for CASTRTGTYGEQYV.

The chain combines TRBV7-2 with TRBJ1-5; 8 nucleotides align to TRBD1. This CDR3 region has 13 residues. CDR1 is SGHTA and CDR2 is FQGNSA in the germline V gene. J gave up 4 bases and V 7 bases, and 3 bases lay outside the gene matches. The CDR3 here is CASTGTGNQPQHF. The DNA of the CDR3 is TGTGCCAGCACCGGGACAGGTAATCAGCCCCAGCATTTT. Full variable domain (outside the CDR3, taken from reference TRBV7-2 and TRBJ1-5): GAGVSQSPSNKVTEKGKDVELRCDPISGHTALYWYRQSLGQGLEFLIYFQGNSAPDKSGLPSDRFSAERTGGSVSTLTIQRTQQEDSAVYLCASTGTGNQPQHFGDGTRLSIL.

The chain couples TRBV12-3 or TRBV12-4 to TRBJ2-5, with D hard to call. V dropped 6 bases and J dropped 3 bases, with 11 bases sitting between them. This CDR3 is built from 13 residues. The CDR3 region is CASSETRKETQYF. In DNA, the CDR3 is TGTGCCAGCAGCGAGACTCGAAAAGAGACCCAGTACTTC.

The chain employs TRBV5-6 and TRBJ2-3; possibly TRBD1 for D (5 bases). Per the germline V gene, CDR1 is SGHDT and CDR2 is YYEEEE. The V end lost 2 bases, the J end lost 3 bases, and 7 bases lay between the germline ends. CDR3 length: 13 amino acids. The CDR3 sequence is CASSFSGTDTQYF. The CDR3, as DNA: TGTGCCAGCAGCTTTTCAGGGACAGATACGCAGTATTTT.

This chain joins TRBV11-2 and TRBJ1-1, with D possibly being TRBD1 (5 bases). V was pared by 2 bases and J by 4 bases, with 11 bases between. The CDR3 sequence is 14 residues long. CDR1 SGHAT and CDR2 FQNNGV come from the germline V gene. As DNA, the CDR3 is TGTGCCAGCAGCTTACGGACAAAGACCACTGAAGCTTTCTTT. Translating gives CASSLRTKTTEAFF.

The genes are TRBV11-2 and TRBJ1-4; 9 bases agree with TRBD1. This CDR3 is built from 15 residues. Germline CDR1 reads SGHAT; CDR2 reads FQNNGV. V gave up 3 bases and J gave up 7 bases; unmatched junction bases: 6. The chain's CDR3 is CASSLGQGGGEKLFF. The CDR3 DNA reads as TGTGCCAGCAGCTTGGGACAGGGAGGGGGTGAAAAACTGTTTTTT.

DNA for the CDR3: TGCGCCAGCAGCCCTAGTCCCGGGACAGGGTTTGGTGGCTACACCTTC. Encoded protein: CASSPSPGTGFGGYTF. This sequence joins TRBV4-1 and TRBJ1-2; the match to TRBD1 covers 9 bases. This CDR3 contains 16 residues. V lost 4 bases and J lost 7; bases outside the gene matches: 13. Germline CDR1 MGHRA, CDR2 YSYEKL.

This chain uses TRBV28 with TRBJ1-1, with TRBD1 as a possible D gene (5 bases). V lost 8 bases to trimming and J lost 7 bases, with 14 bases between them. There are 12 residues in the CDR3. Germline assignment: CDR1 MDHEN and CDR2 SYDVKM. The CDR3: CASSPRGSEAFF. The CDR3, as DNA: TGTGCCAGCTCACCCCGGGGGAGTGAAGCTTTCTTT.

This clone occurred once. The rearrangement joins TRBV12-3 or TRBV12-4 to TRBJ1-5; D ambiguous. Trimming pared 4 bases from V and 6 bases from J, leaving 7 bases between. The CDR3 is 12 amino acids. DNA of the CDR3: TGTGCCAGCAGTTCGACTGTTCAGCCCCAGCATTTT. Translating it yields CASSSTVQPQHF.

This clone was observed a single time. This rearrangement joins TRBV24-1 to TRBJ1-1, with TRBD1 matching 7 bases. Germline V lookup: CDR1 KGHDR, CDR2 SFDVKD. This CDR3 has 12 amino acids. V shed 8 bases and J 7 bases; nucleotides not matched to a gene: 6. CDR3 DNA sequence: TGTGCCACCATCGTCAGGGGGGTTGAAGCTTTCTTT. Encoded protein: CATIVRGVEAFF.

This rearrangement joins TRBV28 to TRBJ1-6; 7 nucleotides align to TRBD1. CDR1 and CDR2 (germline): MDHEN, SYDVKM. This CDR3 has 15 residues. The junction had 7 bases not matched to a gene; V was cut back by 3 bases and J by 8 bases. This CDR3 is CASSFLTGVDSPLHF. DNA of the CDR3: TGTGCCAGCAGTTTTCTTACAGGGGTTGATTCACCCCTCCACTTT.

This chain uses TRBV7-8 with TRBJ1-2; no firm D call. The germline CDR1 and CDR2 sequences are SGHVS and FQNEAQ. The CDR3 runs 13 residues. The V end was cut by 0 bases, the J end by 7 bases, with 9 bases between. In DNA form, the CDR3 reads TGTGCCAGCAGCTTAGCTCCGAGAGGTGGCTACACCTTC. This translates into CASSLAPRGGYTF.